This is a list of T cell receptor beta chains from one sample in a study of shared clonotypes between healthy human individuals. Sequenced by immunoSEQ multiplex PCR; TCRdb stores in-frame clones only, minus some. The table lists over 950,000 clones, roughly 77% of them singletons. What was sequenced was memory CD4+ T cells from PBMCs. All receptors derive from a man younger than 35 in good health. Some clones in this sample may be carry-over from other donors' samples. Each CDR3 is given with its conserved first and last residue. D genes are given only for firm matches. The size entry is marked missing in some rows and otherwise reads once, few, many or a size class.

>NA|TRBV11-1|NA|TRBJ2-7
TGTGCCAGCAGCCTCGGGACGGACGAGCAGTACTTC
CASSLGTDEQYF
>NA|TRBV30|NA|TRBJ1-1
TGTGCCTGGAGGTCGCCCTCCTGGGACACTGAAGCTTTCTTT
CAWRSPSWDTEAFF
>NA|TRBV18|NA|TRBJ2-7
TGTGCCAGCTCACCCTCAGGGTCCGAGCAGTACTTC
CASSPSGSEQYF
>NA|TRBV9|NA|TRBJ2-3
TGTGCCAGCAGTACCGGACCCGCAGATACGCAGTATTTT
CASSTGPADTQYF
>NA|TRBV6-5|NA|TRBJ1-6
TGTGCCAGCAGTTACTCGATGTGGGGTCTTAATTCACCCCTCCACTTT
CASSYSMWGLNSPLHF
>NA|TRBV4-2|TRBD2|TRBJ2-1
TGTGCCAGCCGCTCCGGGACTAGCGGGGGTTCTGGCTACAATGAGCAGTTCTTC
CASRSGTSGGSGYNEQFF
>few|TRBV7-9|NA|TRBJ2-3
TGTGCCAGCAGCCCCGGCGGAAGCACAGATACGCAGTATTTT
CASSPGGSTDTQYF
>once|TRBV6-5|NA|TRBJ1-2
TGTGCCAGCAGTTCCCTAAGACAGCCCCCCTATGGCTACACCTTC
CASSSLRQPPYGYTF
>few|TRBV19|NA|TRBJ1-4
TGTGCCAGTAGTTCCTTTGAAGGAGGGAGGTGGTTTTTT
CASSSFEGGRWFF
>few|TRBV7-8|NA|TRBJ1-1
TGTGCCAGCACTCGAGGCACCGCGAACACTGAAGCTTTCTTT
CASTRGTANTEAFF
>NA|TRBV12-5|NA|TRBJ1-2
TGTGCTAGTGGTCGGGGTTTTGGCGGCTACACCTTC
CASGRGFGGYTF
>NA|TRBV18|NA|TRBJ1-2
TGTGCCAGCTCCTCTACGCAGGGCCTCGCAAACTATGGCTACACCTTC
CASSSTQGLANYGYTF
>many|TRBV7-9|TRBD1|TRBJ1-3
TGTGCCAGCAGCTTAAGGGGACAGGGGAGCTCTGGAAACACCATATATTTT
CASSLRGQGSSGNTIYF
>NA|TRBV5-4|NA|TRBJ2-2
TGTGCCAGCAGCTTGTGGGTAGGGCACGGGGAGCTGTTTTTT
CASSLWVGHGELFF
>few|TRBV6-1|NA|TRBJ2-7
TGTGCCAGCAGTGAAAGAGGGGGAGAGCAGTACTTC
CASSERGGEQYF
>NA|TRBV18|NA|TRBJ2-7
TGTGCCAGCTCCCAAGCGGGCCTAGGAAGGTACGAGCAGTACTTC
CASSQAGLGRYEQYF
>NA|TRBV30|NA|TRBJ2-2
TGTGCCTGGAGTGGTGGCGGGGAGCTGTTTTTT
CAWSGGGELFF
>NA|TRBV5-4|TRBD2|TRBJ2-5
TGTGCCAGCAGCGGGGAGGGACGGCCTGCGACCCAGTACTTC
CASSGEGRPATQYF
>NA|TRBV28|TRBD2|TRBJ2-7
TGTGCCAGCTTTAGCGGGTCACGCTACGAGCAGTACTTC
CASFSGSRYEQYF
>NA|TRBV10-2|TRBD1|TRBJ1-2
TGCGCCAGCAGTGAGAACAGGGGGGAAGATGGCTACACCTTC
CASSENRGEDGYTF
>once|TRBV9|TRBD1|TRBJ1-2
TGTGCCAGCAGCGTAGCTACAGGGGGCTATGGCTACACCTTC
CASSVATGGYGYTF
>NA|TRBV30|TRBD2|TRBJ2-1
TGTGCCTGTTGGCTAGCGGGGTACAATGAGCAGTTCTTC
CACWLAGYNEQFF
>NA|TRBV2|TRBD1|TRBJ1-5
TGTGCCAGCAGTGCTACAGGGGGCTACAATCAGCCCCAGCATTTT
CASSATGGYNQPQHF
>NA|TRBV2|TRBD1|TRBJ2-5
TGTGCCAGCAGTTTACAGGGGATACAAGAGACCCAGTACTTC
CASSLQGIQETQYF
>NA|TRBV27|NA|TRBJ2-7
TGTGCCAGCAGTCTAGCCTCCCCCTACGAGCAGTACTTC
CASSLASPYEQYF
>few|TRBV18|TRBD1|TRBJ2-2
TGTGCCAGCTCGAAGAACACAGGGGTCGGTCACACCGGGGAGCTGTTTTTT
CASSKNTGVGHTGELFF
>NA|TRBV4-3|NA|TRBJ1-1
TGCGCCAGCAGCCAAGATATGGCAGGGCGAGCTGAAGCTTTCTTT
CASSQDMAGRAEAFF
>NA|TRBV5-6|NA|TRBJ1-6
TGTGCCAGCAGCTCCGTGGTCCCTAAGGTTGATTCACCCCTCCACTTT
CASSSVVPKVDSPLHF
>NA|TRBV6-4|NA|TRBJ1-1
TGTGCCAGCAGTGAGGTAGGGAGCACTGAAGCTTTCTTT
CASSEVGSTEAFF